One and the same sample provided the 5 T cell receptor beta chains below, sequenced in a study of blood T cell repertoires in COVID-19. This table comes from immunoSEQ multiplex PCR, and its TCRdb copy is limited to in-frame clones, with some not included. This sample has about 300,000 clones, with 90% found just once. Sequencing used peripheral blood. Receptors originate from a woman aged 25 to 39 with COVID-19, enrolled during active disease.

This chain joins TRBV5-4 and TRBJ1-1, with unresolved D. Germline V gene data show CDR1 as SGHNT and CDR2 as YYREEE (reference sequence). The length of the CDR3 is 13 residues. V was clipped by 4 bases and J by 7 bases, with 14 bases between them. DNA for the CDR3: TGTGCCAGCAGCGGTCCTAGTTCGGGTGAAGCTTTCTTT. It codes for CASSGPSSGEAFF.

The genes are TRBV6-5 and TRBJ1-2, with D unresolved. This CDR3 contains 11 residues. Trimming cost V 8 bases and J 5 bases, with 9 bases left between them. Per the germline V gene, CDR1 is MNHEY and CDR2 is SVGAGI. The CDR3 spells CASEFWYGYTF. The CDR3 bases are TGTGCCAGCGAGTTTTGGTATGGCTACACCTTC.

This rearrangement joins TRBV7-2 to TRBJ1-1; D remains ambiguous. The CDR3 is 13 residues long. The V gene's germline CDR1 is SGHTA and CDR2 FQGNSA. V lost 1 base and J 1 base, leaving 4 bases between the germline ends. The chain's CDR3 is CASSLGRNTEAFF. In DNA, the CDR3 is TGTGCCAGCAGCTTAGGCAGGAACACTGAAGCTTTCTTT. The full variable domain, rest sourced from reference TRBV7-2 and TRBJ1-1, is GAGVSQSPSNKVTEKGKDVELRCDPISGHTALYWYRQSLGQGLEFLIYFQGNSAPDKSGLPSDRFSAERTGGSVSTLTIQRTQQEDSAVYLCASSLGRNTEAFFGQGTRLTVV.

This clone was seen a single time. The V and J genes are TRBV6-5 and TRBJ1-1; D unclear. The germline CDR1 and CDR2 sequences are MNHEY and SVGAGI. Deletions cut 1 base from V and 5 bases from J, with 8 bases between. The CDR3 spans 13 residues. Here the CDR3 reads CASSYYEGTEAFF. The CDR3 DNA is TGTGCCAGCAGTTACTATGAGGGAACTGAAGCTTTCTTT.

This clone turned up a few times. The rearrangement joins TRBV27 to TRBJ2-7; D gene ambiguous. Trimming cost V 2 bases and J 2 bases, with 7 bases left between them. Per germline, CDR1 MNHEY and CDR2 SMNVEV (reference sequence). This CDR3 is 13 amino acids long. In DNA, the CDR3 is TGTGCCAGCAGTTTAAGCTTTGCCTACGAGCAGTACTTC. Protein product: CASSLSFAYEQYF.